This is a list of T cell receptor beta chains from one sample in a study of shared clonotypes between healthy human individuals. Sequencing used immunoSEQ multiplex PCR; TCRdb keeps in-frame clones, though not all of them. The sample yields hundreds of thousands of clones, approximately 79% seen once. The sequenced sample was memory CD4+ T cells sorted from blood. These receptors were taken from a woman aged 25-40 years in good health. Each CDR3 is given with its conserved first and last residue. The D gene is left open where the match is weak. Clone size is stated in some rows and not others, as once, few, many or a class when expanded.

V gene	J gene	clone size	D gene	CDR3 DNA	CDR3 protein
TRBV5-1	TRBJ1-4	many	.	TGCGCCAGCAGCTTGGGTATACAGGGAAGGGTTGAAAAACTGTTTTTT	CASSLGIQGRVEKLFF
TRBV5-1	TRBJ2-3	once	TRBD1	TGCGCCAGCAGCTCAGCCGGGACAGGGAGGGCAGATACGCAGTATTTT	CASSSAGTGRADTQYF
TRBV28	TRBJ2-1	.	.	TGTGCCAGCAGGCATAATGAGCAGTTCTTC	CASRHNEQFF
TRBV7-8	TRBJ2-7	.	.	TGTGCCAGCAGCTCTTACCAAGGATACGAGCAGTACTTC	CASSSYQGYEQYF
TRBV5-1	TRBJ2-4	.	.	TGCGCCAGCAGCGACCGCGGGAAAGCGAACATTCAGTACTTC	CASSDRGKANIQYF
TRBV7-2	TRBJ1-1	.	.	TGTGCCAGCAGCTTGGCACCCGAGGGGGGGACCCGAGCTTTCTTT	CASSLAPEGGTRAFF
TRBV30	TRBJ1-5	.	.	TGTGCCTGGAGTGGGGGGGGGAATCAGCCCCAGCATTTT	CAWSGGGNQPQHF
TRBV18	TRBJ2-7	.	TRBD2	TGTGCCAGCTCACCAGGGAGGGACTACGAGCAGTACTTC	CASSPGRDYEQYF
TRBV18	TRBJ2-3	.	.	TGTGCCAGCTCACCACGGGAGACTACAGATACGCAGTATTTT	CASSPRETTDTQYF
TRBV6-5	TRBJ1-2	.	TRBD1	TGTGCCAGCAGATCCGGGACAGGAAGCACCTATGGCTACACCTTC	CASRSGTGSTYGYTF
TRBV28	TRBJ2-7	.	.	TGTGCCAGCAGTGGCGCCCAAAGACATTACTTC	CASSGAQRHYF
TRBV14	TRBJ1-1	few	.	TGTGCCAGCAGCGCAAGGGTAGGAGGGGGAAACACTGAAGCTTTCTTT	CASSARVGGGNTEAFF
TRBV6-1	TRBJ2-3	many	TRBD1	TGTGCCAGCAGTGGTGGGACAGAGAGCACAGATACGCAGTATTTT	CASSGGTESTDTQYF
TRBV7-2	TRBJ2-3	few	.	TGTGCCAGCAGCTTAGCATGGGGAAGCACAGATACGCAGTATTTT	CASSLAWGSTDTQYF
TRBV5-1	TRBJ2-1	.	TRBD2	TGCGCCAGCAGCAAGACGACTAGCGGGAGAACCCCCCTCTACAATGAGCAGTTCTTC	CASSKTTSGRTPLYNEQFF
TRBV19	TRBJ2-7	once	.	TGTGCCAGTCGGGACACTAGGAACTCCTACGAGCAGTACTTC	CASRDTRNSYEQYF
TRBV30	TRBJ1-3	few	.	TGTGCCTGGAGTGAAACCGGGGGAAACACCATATATTTT	CAWSETGGNTIYF
TRBV18	TRBJ1-1	few	.	TGTGCCAGCTCACCCACATCGGGGGACGCTTTCTTT	CASSPTSGDAFF
TRBV5-1	TRBJ2-3	.	.	TGCGCCAGCAGCATAGAAAGCACAGATACGCAGTATTTT	CASSIESTDTQYF
TRBV5-1	TRBJ2-7	.	.	TGCGCCAGCAGCCCCGGGGTAGCCAGTACCTACGAGCAGTACTTC	CASSPGVASTYEQYF
TRBV7-9	TRBJ2-7	.	TRBD2	TGTGCCGGGAGGGCGGACACTTCTCCCTACGAGCAGTACTTC	CAGRADTSPYEQYF
TRBV5-1	TRBJ2-1	.	.	TGCGCCAGCCGAAGTTTGGTAGGGGGAGTTTCCTACAATGAGCAGTTCTTC	CASRSLVGGVSYNEQFF
TRBV30	TRBJ2-1	.	.	TGTGCCTGGAGTGTACCCTACAATGAGCAGTTCTTC	CAWSVPYNEQFF
TRBV28	TRBJ1-4	.	TRBD1	TGTGCCAGCAACGTAGGGACAGGGAATGAAAAACTGTTTTTT	CASNVGTGNEKLFF
TRBV18	TRBJ1-2	.	.	TGTGCCAGCCGAGGCCGGGACACAGGCTATGGCTACACCTTC	CASRGRDTGYGYTF
TRBV5-4	TRBJ2-1	.	TRBD2	TGTGCCAGCAGCGCCGGGACTAGGAATGAGCAGTTCTTC	CASSAGTRNEQFF
TRBV7-7	TRBJ2-7	.	TRBD1	TGTGCCAGCAGTCAACAGACAGGGATTGGCGAGCAGTACTTC	CASSQQTGIGEQYF
TRBV4-2	TRBJ2-3	once	TRBD2	TGTGCCAGCAGCAATAGCCTCCTAGCGGGGGACACAGATACGCAGTATTTT	CASSNSLLAGDTDTQYF
TRBV7-2	TRBJ2-7	.	TRBD2	TGTGCCAGCAGCCCTCCCCTAGCGGGAGGGTTACTCGAGCAGTACTTC	CASSPPLAGGLLEQYF
TRBV29-1	TRBJ1-3	.	.	TGCAGCGCAACGGACAGCGCTGGAAACACCATATATTTT	CSATDSAGNTIYF
TRBV10-1	TRBJ2-2	.	.	TGCGCCAGCAGTGGGCACCCCACCGGGGAGCTGTTTTTT	CASSGHPTGELFF
TRBV9	TRBJ1-2	.	.	TGTGCCAGCAGCGCGATACAGGGAGGGAACTATGGCTACACCTTC	CASSAIQGGNYGYTF
TRBV28	TRBJ2-6	.	TRBD1	TGTGCCACCTCCGGGACAGGGGTCCCTGGGGCCAACGTCCTGACTTTC	CATSGTGVPGANVLTF
TRBV4-2	TRBJ2-3	.	.	TGTGCCAGCAGCCAAGATCTCGTGACTGCCGATACGCAGTATTTT	CASSQDLVTADTQYF
TRBV2	TRBJ1-3	.	.	TGTGCCAGCAGTCCTACTGGAAACTCTGGAAACACCATATATTTT	CASSPTGNSGNTIYF
TRBV28	TRBJ2-3	.	TRBD1	TGTGCCAGCAGTTTTTTCGGGACAGGATTTACGCAGTATTTT	CASSFFGTGFTQYF
TRBV30	TRBJ2-2	.	TRBD1	TGTGCCCGCGGGACAGGCGGCGGGGAGCTGTTTTTT	CARGTGGGELFF
TRBV7-2	TRBJ2-3	once	TRBD2	TGTGCCAGCAGCTGGCTAAGCGGGAGTGGTACAGATACGCAGTATTTT	CASSWLSGSGTDTQYF
TRBV7-8	TRBJ1-5	.	TRBD1	TGTGCCAGCAGCTTTAGGGCAGGGGGACAGCCCCAGCATTTT	CASSFRAGGQPQHF
TRBV6-1	TRBJ2-5	.	.	TGTGCCAGCAGTGAGGAGGGAGGATGGGAGACCCAGTACTTC	CASSEEGGWETQYF
TRBV5-1	TRBJ1-1	.	.	TGCGCCAGCAGCCCTGACAGAGAAAACACTGAAGCTTTCTTT	CASSPDRENTEAFF
TRBV29-1	TRBJ2-2	few	TRBD2	TGCAGCGTTGGAACTAGCGGGAAAACCGGGGAGCTGTTTTTT	CSVGTSGKTGELFF
TRBV27	TRBJ2-5	.	TRBD2	TGTGCCAGCAGTTTCCTGGGACTAGCGGGAGAGACCCAGTACTTC	CASSFLGLAGETQYF
TRBV7-2	TRBJ2-1	once	.	TGTGCCTCGGCACGGGAGTCCTACAATGAGCAGTTCTTC	CASARESYNEQFF
TRBV18	TRBJ2-2	many	.	TGTGCCAGCTCACCAGGAGACGCGAACACCGGGGAGCTGTTTTTT	CASSPGDANTGELFF